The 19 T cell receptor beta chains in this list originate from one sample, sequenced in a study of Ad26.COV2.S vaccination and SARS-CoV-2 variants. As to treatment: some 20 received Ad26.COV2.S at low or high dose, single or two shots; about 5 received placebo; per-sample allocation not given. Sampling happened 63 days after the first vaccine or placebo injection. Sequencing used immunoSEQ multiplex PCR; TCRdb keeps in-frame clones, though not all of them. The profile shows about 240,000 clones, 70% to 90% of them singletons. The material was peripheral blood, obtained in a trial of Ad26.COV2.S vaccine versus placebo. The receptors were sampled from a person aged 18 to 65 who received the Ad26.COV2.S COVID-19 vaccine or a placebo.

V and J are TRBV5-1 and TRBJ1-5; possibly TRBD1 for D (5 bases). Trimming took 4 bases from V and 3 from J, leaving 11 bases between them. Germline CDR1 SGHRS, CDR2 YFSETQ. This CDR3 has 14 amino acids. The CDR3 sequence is CASSLGEANQPQHF. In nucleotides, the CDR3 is TGCGCCAGCAGCCTAGGGGAAGCCAATCAGCCCCAGCATTTT.

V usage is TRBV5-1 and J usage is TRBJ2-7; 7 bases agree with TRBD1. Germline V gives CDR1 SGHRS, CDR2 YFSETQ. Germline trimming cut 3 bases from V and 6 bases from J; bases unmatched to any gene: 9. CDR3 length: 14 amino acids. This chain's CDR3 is CASSSGRDSSEQYF. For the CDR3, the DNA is TGCGCCAGCAGCTCAGGCCGGGACAGCTCCGAGCAGTACTTC.

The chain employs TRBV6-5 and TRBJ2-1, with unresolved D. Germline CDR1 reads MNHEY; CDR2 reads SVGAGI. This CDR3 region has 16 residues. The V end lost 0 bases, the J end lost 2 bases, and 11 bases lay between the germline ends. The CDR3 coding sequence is TGTGCCAGCAGTTACTCCGACTCGCTACCCTACAATGAGCAGTTCTTC. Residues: CASSYSDSLPYNEQFF.

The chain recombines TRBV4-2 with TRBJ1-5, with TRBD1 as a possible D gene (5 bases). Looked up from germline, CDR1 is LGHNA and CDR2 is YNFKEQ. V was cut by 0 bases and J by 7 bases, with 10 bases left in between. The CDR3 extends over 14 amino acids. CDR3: CASSQDQGTQPQHF. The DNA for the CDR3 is TGTGCCAGCAGCCAAGATCAAGGGACCCAGCCCCAGCATTTT.

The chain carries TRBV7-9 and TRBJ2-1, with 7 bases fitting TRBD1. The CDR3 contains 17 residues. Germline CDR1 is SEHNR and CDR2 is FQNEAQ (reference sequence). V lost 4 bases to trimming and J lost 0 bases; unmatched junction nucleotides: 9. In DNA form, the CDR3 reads TGTGCCAGCAGCTCGACCAGAGACAGGGCCTCCTACAATGAGCAGTTCTTC. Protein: CASSSTRDRASYNEQFF.

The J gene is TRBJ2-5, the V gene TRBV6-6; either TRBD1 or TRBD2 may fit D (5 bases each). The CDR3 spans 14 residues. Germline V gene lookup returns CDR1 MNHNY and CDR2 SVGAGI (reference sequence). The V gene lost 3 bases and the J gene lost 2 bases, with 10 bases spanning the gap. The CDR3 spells CASSYRDGQETQYF. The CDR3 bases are TGTGCCAGCAGTTATCGGGACGGACAAGAGACCCAGTACTTC.

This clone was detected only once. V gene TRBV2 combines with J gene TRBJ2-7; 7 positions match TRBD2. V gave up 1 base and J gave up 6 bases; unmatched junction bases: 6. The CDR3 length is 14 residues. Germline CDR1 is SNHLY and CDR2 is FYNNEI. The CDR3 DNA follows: TGTGCCAGCAGTGAAGTACTCCAGCGGGGCGAGCAGTACTTC. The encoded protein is CASSEVLQRGEQYF. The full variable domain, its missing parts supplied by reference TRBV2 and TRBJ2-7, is EPEVTQTPSHQVTQMGQEVILRCVPISNHLYFYWYRQILGQKVEFLVSFYNNEISEKSEIFDDQFSVERPDGSNFTLKIRSTKLEDSAMYFCASSEVLQRGEQYFGPGTRLTVT.

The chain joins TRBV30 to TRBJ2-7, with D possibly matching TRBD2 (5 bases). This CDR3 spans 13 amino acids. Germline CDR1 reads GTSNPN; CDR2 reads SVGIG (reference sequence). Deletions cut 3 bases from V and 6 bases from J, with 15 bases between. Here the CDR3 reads CAWRAPGSGEQYF. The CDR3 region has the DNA TGTGCCTGGAGGGCTCCGGGGTCGGGCGAGCAGTACTTC.

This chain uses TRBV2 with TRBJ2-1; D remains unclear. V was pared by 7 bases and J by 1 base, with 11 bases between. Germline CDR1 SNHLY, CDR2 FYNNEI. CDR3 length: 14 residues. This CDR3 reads CASTDRASYNEQFF. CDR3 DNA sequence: TGTGCCAGCACTGATAGGGCGTCCTACAATGAGCAGTTCTTC.

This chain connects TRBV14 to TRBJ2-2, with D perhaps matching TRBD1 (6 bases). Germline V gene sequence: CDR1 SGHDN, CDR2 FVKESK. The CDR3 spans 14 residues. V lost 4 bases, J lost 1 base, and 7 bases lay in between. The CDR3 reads CASSRQVNTGELFF. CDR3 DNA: TGTGCCAGCAGCCGACAGGTGAACACCGGGGAGCTGTTTTTT.

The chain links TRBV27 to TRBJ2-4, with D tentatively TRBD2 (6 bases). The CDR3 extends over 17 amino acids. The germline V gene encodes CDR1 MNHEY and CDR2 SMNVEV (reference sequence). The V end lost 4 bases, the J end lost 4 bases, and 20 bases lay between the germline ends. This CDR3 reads CASSSPLRAGRKNIQYF. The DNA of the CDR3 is TGTGCCAGCAGTTCTCCCCTTCGGGCAGGGAGGAAAAACATTCAGTACTTC.

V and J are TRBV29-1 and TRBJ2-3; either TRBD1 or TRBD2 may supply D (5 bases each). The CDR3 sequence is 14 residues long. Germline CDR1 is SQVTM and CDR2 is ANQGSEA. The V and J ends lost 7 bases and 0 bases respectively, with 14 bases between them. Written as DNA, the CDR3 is TGCAGCGCGAGGGGTGGGGAAAGCACAGATACGCAGTATTTT. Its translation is CSARGGESTDTQYF.

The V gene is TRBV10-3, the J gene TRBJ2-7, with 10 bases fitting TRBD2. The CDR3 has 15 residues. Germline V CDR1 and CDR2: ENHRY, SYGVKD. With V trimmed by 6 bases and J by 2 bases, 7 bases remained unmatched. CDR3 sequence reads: CAIRGVTSGAYEQYF. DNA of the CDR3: TGTGCCATCAGGGGGGTTACTAGCGGGGCCTACGAGCAGTACTTC.

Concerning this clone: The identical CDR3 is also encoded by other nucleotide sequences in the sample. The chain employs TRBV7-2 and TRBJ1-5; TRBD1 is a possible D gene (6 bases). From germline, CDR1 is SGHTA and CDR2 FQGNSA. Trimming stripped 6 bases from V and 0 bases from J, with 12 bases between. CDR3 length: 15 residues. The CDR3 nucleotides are TGTGCCAGCAGTCTAACAGGGTCTAGCAATCAGCCCCAGCATTTT. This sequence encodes CASSLTGSSNQPQHF.

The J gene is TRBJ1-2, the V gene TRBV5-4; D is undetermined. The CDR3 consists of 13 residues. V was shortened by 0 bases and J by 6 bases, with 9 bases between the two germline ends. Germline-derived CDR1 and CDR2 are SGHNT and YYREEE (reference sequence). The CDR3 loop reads CASSLAQVHGYTF. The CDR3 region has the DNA TGTGCCAGCAGCTTGGCCCAGGTTCATGGCTACACCTTC.

The CDR3 loop is CASRVNTEAFF. In DNA form, the CDR3 reads TGTGCCAGCAGAGTCAACACTGAAGCTTTCTTT. The rearrangement uses TRBV28 and TRBJ1-1; no definite D call. The CDR3 extends over 11 amino acids. V lost 6 bases and J 2 bases, leaving 4 bases between the germline ends. Per the germline V gene, CDR1 is MDHEN and CDR2 is SYDVKM.

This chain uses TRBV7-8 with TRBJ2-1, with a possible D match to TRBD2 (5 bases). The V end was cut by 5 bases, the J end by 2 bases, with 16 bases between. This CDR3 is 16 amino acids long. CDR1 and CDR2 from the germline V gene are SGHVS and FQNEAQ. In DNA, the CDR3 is TGTGCCAGCAGCCCCACCTGGGCGGGTGCCTACAATGAGCAGTTCTTC. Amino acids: CASSPTWAGAYNEQFF.

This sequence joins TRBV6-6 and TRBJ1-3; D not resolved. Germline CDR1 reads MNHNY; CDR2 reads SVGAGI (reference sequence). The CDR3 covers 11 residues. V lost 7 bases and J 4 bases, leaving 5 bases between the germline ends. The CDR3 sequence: CASIQGNTIYF. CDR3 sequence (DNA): TGTGCCAGCATTCAAGGAAACACCATATATTTT.

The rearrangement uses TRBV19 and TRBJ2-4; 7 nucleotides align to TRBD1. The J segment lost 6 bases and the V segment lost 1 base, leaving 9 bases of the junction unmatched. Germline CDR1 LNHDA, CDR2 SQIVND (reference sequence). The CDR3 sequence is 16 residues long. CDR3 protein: CASSIGGTVSGNIQYF. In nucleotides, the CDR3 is TGTGCCAGTAGTATAGGAGGGACAGTTAGTGGAAACATTCAGTACTTC.